This T cell receptor (beta chain) was found in a study of blood T cell repertoires in COVID-19. About the study: Sites across the United States, Italy and Spain contributed samples from acute and convalescent COVID-19. The analysed material was cDNA or gDNA that came from T cells, B-cell-depleted T cells, or PBMCs.

V was shortened by 4 bases and J by 2 bases, with 21 bases between the two germline ends. This CDR3 has 18 residues. Germline CDR1 MGHRA, CDR2 YSYEKL. Original processing notes: Using reference gene primer amplification, nucleated cell counts were estimated. Method: immunoSEQ multiplex PCR; TCRdb's copy keeps in-frame clones and lacks some. V and J calls and clone size are those listed in that table; D and trimming were worked out from the DNA. The table lists over 20,000 clones, 65% to 90% of them singletons. The receptor comes from a man aged 50 to 59 with active COVID-19. Sequencing was carried out using peripheral blood. The chain links TRBV4-1 to TRBJ1-5, with no clear D. The CDR3, as DNA: TGCGCCAGCAGCCCCAAATGGAGGGAAATTCTCCGCAATCAGCCCCAGCATTTT. Translation: CASSPKWREILRNQPQHF.